A selection of T cell receptor beta chains follows, all from one sample in a study of control samples from healthy donors and cancer patients. Clones were read by immunoSEQ multiplex PCR, and TCRdb kept only the in-frame ones, dropping some. The sample comprises about 190,000 clones, around 90% of which are singletons, and approximately 2% rests with the top ten. Sequenced material: blood. The receptors come from a man aged 25-45 years in good health. The CDR3 runs from the conserved cysteine through the conserved F or W. The D gene is left open where the match is weak. For some rows the clone size is stated as once, few or many, or as a class when expanded; others skip it.

v_call	d_call	j_call	clone_size	cdr3_aa	cdr3_nt
TRBV24-1	NA	TRBJ2-3	NA	CATSDLTRSPDTQYF	TGTGCCACCAGTGATTTGACGAGGTCCCCAGATACGCAGTATTTT
TRBV6-1	TRBD1	TRBJ2-4	NA	CASSDRQGWDIQYF	TGTGCCAGCAGTGACCGACAGGGATGGGACATTCAGTACTTC
TRBV2	NA	TRBJ2-3	NA	CASSDSRGPLTDTQYF	TGTGCCAGCAGTGACTCGCGGGGGCCTCTCACAGATACGCAGTATTTT
TRBV12-3/TRBV12-4	NA	TRBJ1-3	NA	CASSHGETIYF	TGTGCCAGCAGTCACGGTGAGACCATATATTTT
TRBV7-2	TRBD1	TRBJ1-2	NA	CASSFDRGWRGYTF	TGTGCCAGCAGCTTTGACAGGGGTTGGAGGGGCTACACCTTC
TRBV2	TRBD1	TRBJ1-1	NA	CASSMAAGGSGTEAFF	TGTGCCAGCAGTATGGCCGCAGGGGGCTCGGGGACTGAAGCTTTCTTT
TRBV20-1	TRBD1	TRBJ1-1	NA	CSASDRGGENTEAFF	TGCAGTGCTAGTGACAGGGGAGGGGAGAACACTGAAGCTTTCTTT
TRBV19	TRBD1	TRBJ1-1	NA	CASRLRQGLTEAFF	TGTGCCAGTAGGTTAAGACAGGGCTTGACTGAAGCTTTCTTT
TRBV29-1	TRBD1	TRBJ2-4	NA	CSVVDRVKNIQYF	TGCAGCGTTGTGGACAGGGTTAAAAACATTCAGTACTTC
TRBV27	TRBD2	TRBJ2-1	NA	CASSLAASGGLDEQFF	TGTGCCAGCAGTTTAGCGGCTAGCGGGGGCCTGGATGAGCAGTTCTTC
TRBV30	NA	TRBJ1-6	NA	CAWRLNNSPLHF	TGTGCCTGGAGGTTGAATAATTCACCCCTCCACTTT
TRBV19	NA	TRBJ1-1	NA	CASSSDRNTEAFF	TGTGCCAGTAGTTCGGACAGGAACACTGAAGCTTTCTTT
TRBV7-9	TRBD1	TRBJ1-2	NA	CASTQQGARGYTF	TGTGCCAGCACCCAACAGGGGGCTCGTGGCTACACCTTC
TRBV29-1	NA	TRBJ1-1	once	CSVKRDGSMNTEAFF	TGCAGCGTGAAACGGGACGGATCGATGAACACTGAAGCTTTCTTT
TRBV2	TRBD1	TRBJ1-4	NA	CASRGQPATNEKLFF	TGTGCCAGCCGGGGACAGCCAGCAACTAATGAAAAACTGTTTTTT
TRBV18	TRBD1	TRBJ1-3	once	CASSPTTGRALGNTIYF	TGTGCCAGCTCACCCACGACAGGGCGGGCTCTAGGAAACACCATATATTTT
TRBV2	TRBD1	TRBJ1-6	NA	CASSERQGVWGSPLHF	TGTGCCAGCAGTGAACGACAGGGGGTTTGGGGTTCACCCCTCCACTTT
TRBV2	NA	TRBJ1-1	NA	CASSERRDTEAFF	TGTGCCAGCAGTGAGCGCAGGGACACTGAAGCTTTCTTT